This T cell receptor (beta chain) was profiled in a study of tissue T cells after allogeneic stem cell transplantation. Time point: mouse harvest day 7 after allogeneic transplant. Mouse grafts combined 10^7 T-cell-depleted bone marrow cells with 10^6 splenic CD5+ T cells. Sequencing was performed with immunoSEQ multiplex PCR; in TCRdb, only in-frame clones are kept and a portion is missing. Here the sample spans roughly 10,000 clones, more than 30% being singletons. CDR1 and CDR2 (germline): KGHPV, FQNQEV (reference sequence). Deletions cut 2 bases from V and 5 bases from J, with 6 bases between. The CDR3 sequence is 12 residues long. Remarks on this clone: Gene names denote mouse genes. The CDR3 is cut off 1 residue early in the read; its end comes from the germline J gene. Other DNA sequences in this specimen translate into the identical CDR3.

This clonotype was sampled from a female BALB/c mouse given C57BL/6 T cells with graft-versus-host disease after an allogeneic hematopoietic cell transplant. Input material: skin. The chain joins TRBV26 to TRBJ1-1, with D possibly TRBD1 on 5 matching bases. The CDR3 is CASSLGGTEVFF. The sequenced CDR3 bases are TGTGCCAGCAGTCTGGGGGGAACAGAAGTCTTC.